This T cell receptor (beta chain) comes out of a study of long-term antiretroviral therapy in people with HIV. Version v3.0 of the immunoSEQ assay was performed at survey level. Clones were sequenced by immunoSEQ multiplex PCR, and TCRdb holds only the in-frame ones, with some missing. The sample shows 10,000 to 15,000 clones, around 77% of them seen only once. Trimming stripped 8 bases from V and 0 bases from J, with 14 bases between. Germline loops: CDR1 MNHNS, CDR2 SASEGT. This CDR3 comprises 15 residues. Everyone in the study who had HIV was treated in the United States. The study, taken as a whole, reports: Gathering of blood took place between the mid-2000s and the late 2010s, possibly under older ART regimens.

This clone was counted a few times. Its specificity is not known. The receptor comes from a woman in her thirties or forties with HIV. The chain has TRBV6-1 and TRBJ1-5, with a tentative D call TRBD1 (5 bases). The sequencing used unsorted PBMCs, collected 0.8 years before starting antiretroviral therapy. This CDR3 reads CASCHRGYSNQPQHF. Here the CDR3 DNA reads TGTGCCAGCTGCCACCGGGGCTATAGCAATCAGCCCCAGCATTTT.